A selection of T cell receptor beta chains follows, all from one sample in a study of blood T cell repertoires in COVID-19. Profiled with immunoSEQ multiplex PCR; TCRdb holds only in-frame clones, not every one. The table lists tens of thousands of clones, approximately 91% of them singletons. Material for sequencing was peripheral blood. The source of these receptors is a woman aged 55-70 years with active COVID-19. The conserved cysteine and the conserved F or W are not part of the CDR3 here.

TRBV4-2 | ASSQETGIQETQY
TRBV6-5 | ASRQGTNTEAF
TRBV7-3 | ASSLGQGSRQY
TRBV7-2 | ASPRTDLMNTEAF
TRBV18 | ASSPPGSVRENQPQH
TRBV2 | ASSQVVGSGYT
TRBV14 | ASSQEPWGLLSSPLH
TRBV10-3 | AINQDSNQPQH
TRBV6-5 | ASSPNLPRNQPQH
TRBV6-2/TRBV6-3 | ASSALGRNVQDTQY
TRBV10-2 | ASSEGERGGRVQY
TRBV9 | ASSVAGTGGGYT
TRBV4-1 | ASSPTDITYEQY
TRBV11-2 | ASSLSGTGYGYT
TRBV9 | ASSGRTPQETQY
TRBV5-8 | ASSLLDTQY
TRBV19 | ASRPGLAPYEQY
TRBV6-6 | ASSYGPPQDYGYT
TRBV18 | ASSHESVDRGFFANQPQH